This T cell receptor beta chain stems from a study of regulatory T cells in long-lasting Graves disease. Study details: The antithyroid drugs taken by newly diagnosed Graves' patients had been used for under 3 months.

As to this clonotype: Its antigen is currently unknown.

V shed 5 bases and J 3 bases; nucleotides not matched to a gene: 4. This CDR3 region has 14 residues. General study points: The study found lower TCR diversity in persistent Graves' patients than in newly diagnosed ones.

Libraries of TCR beta came from iRepertoire HTBI primers plus Arm-PCR of CDR3 regions. TCRdb re-analysed the multiplex PCR reads in MiXCR, keeping a single row per CDR3 protein. The table shows approximately 540,000 distinct CDR3 sequences, with around 12% occurring only once. Described time point: newly diagnosed GD, antithyroid drugs for less than 3 months. PBMC-extracted RNA yielded the TCR library. Diagnosing Graves' disease relied on the American Thyroid Association guidelines. These data also featured in a second study, about T cells in Graves' hyperthyroidism and ophthalmopathy.

The sequence was collected from a woman aged 30 to 39 with Graves disease. Sequencing was performed on peripheral blood mononuclear cells (PBMCs), taken at new diagnosis, from a patient treated with antithyroid drugs. The V and J genes are TRBV12-3 or TRBV12-4 and TRBJ1-3, with 7 bases fitting TRBD1. The CDR3 region is CASSKNRGGNTIYF. For the CDR3, the DNA is TGTGCCAGCAGTAAAAACAGGGGTGGAAACACCATATATTTT.